This entry lists 5 T cell receptor beta chains sequenced from one sample in a study of T cells in Graves' hyperthyroidism and ophthalmopathy. Amplified TCR beta CDR3 regions came from RNA transcripts. The HTBI primer set was used in a first-round RT-PCR of the TCR CDR3. TCRdb independently ran MiXCR on the multiplex PCR reads; one entry per CDR3 protein. Of hundreds of thousands of distinct CDR3 sequences in the sample, roughly 40% were seen once. Input material: blood. These receptors originate from a man younger than 35 with Graves' hyperthyroidism.

The V gene is TRBV19, the J gene TRBJ2-2; 7 bases are a match to TRBD1. This CDR3 region has 13 residues. Germline CDR1 LNHDA, CDR2 SQIVND (reference sequence). V lost 3 bases to trimming and J lost 6 bases; unmatched junction nucleotides: 1. The CDR3 region is CASSIDRAGELFF. CDR3 nucleotide sequence: TGTGCCAGTAGTATCGACAGGGCCGGGGAGCTGTTTTTT.

The chain employs TRBV20-1 and TRBJ2-2; D call uncertain. Deletions cut 3 bases from V and 0 bases from J, with 5 bases between. Germline loops: CDR1 DFQATT, CDR2 SNEGSKA (reference sequence). There are 13 residues in the CDR3. The CDR3 reads CSASRTNTGELFF. CDR3 nucleotide sequence: TGCAGTGCTAGCAGGACGAACACCGGGGAGCTGTTTTTT.

Notes on this clonotype: With a much larger clone just one base away, this may be a read error. The gene calls are TRBV7-8 and TRBJ1-2; TRBD1 matches 8 bases. CDR3 length: 14 amino acids. J lost 6 bases, V lost 1 base, and 4 bases had no gene match. Germline values: CDR1 SGHVS, CDR2 FQNEAQ. CDR3 loop: CASSLVAGGDGYTF. CDR3 sequence (DNA): TGTGCCAGCAGCTTAGTCGCAGGGGGCGATGGCTACACCTTC.

V usage is TRBV20-1 and J usage is TRBJ2-5; 12 bases fit TRBD2. The CDR3 runs 21 residues. The ends lost 3 bases at V and 5 bases at J; junction bases unmatched: 25. The germline gives CDR1 DFQATT, CDR2 SNEGSKA (reference sequence). This chain's CDR3 is CSASLILSTSGGSPIGETQYF. The CDR3 DNA is TGCAGTGCTAGCCTGATCCTCTCGACTAGCGGGGGATCCCCAATCGGGGAGACCCAGTACTTC.

This clonotype was detected only a few times. V gene TRBV2 combines with J gene TRBJ1-2; no clear D gene. Germline CDR1 SNHLY, CDR2 FYNNEI. The CDR3 extends over 15 amino acids. V lost 5 bases, J lost 3 bases, and 16 bases lay in between. The CDR3 nucleotides are TGTGCCAGCAGTCCAATCCCGGGCCTTTACTATGGCTACACCTTC. This codes for CASSPIPGLYYGYTF. Complete variable domain (other parts from reference TRBV2 and TRBJ1-2): EPEVTQTPSHQVTQMGQEVILRCVPISNHLYFYWYRQILGQKVEFLVSFYNNEISEKSEIFDDQFSVERPDGSNFTLKIRSTKLEDSAMYFCASSPIPGLYYGYTFGSGTRLTVV.